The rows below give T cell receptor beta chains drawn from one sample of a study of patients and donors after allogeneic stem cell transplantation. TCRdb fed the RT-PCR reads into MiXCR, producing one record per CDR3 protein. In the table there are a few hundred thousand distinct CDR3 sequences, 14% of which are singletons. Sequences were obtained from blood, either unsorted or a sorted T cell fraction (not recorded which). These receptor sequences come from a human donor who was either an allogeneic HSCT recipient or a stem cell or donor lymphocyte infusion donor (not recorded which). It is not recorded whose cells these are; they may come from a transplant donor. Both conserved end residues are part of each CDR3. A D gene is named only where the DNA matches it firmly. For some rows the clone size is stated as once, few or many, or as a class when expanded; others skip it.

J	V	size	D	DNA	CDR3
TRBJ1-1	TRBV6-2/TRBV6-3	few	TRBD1	TGTGCCAGCAGCCCCAGGGGGACTTCTGAAGCTTTCTTT	CASSPRGTSEAFF
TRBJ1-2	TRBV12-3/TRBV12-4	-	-	TGTGCCAGCAAGGACCCCGTGTATTATGGCTACACCTTC	CASKDPVYYGYTF
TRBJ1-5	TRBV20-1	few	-	TGCAGTGCTAGGGAGTCGGGGAATCGTCAGCCCCAGCATTTT	CSARESGNRQPQHF
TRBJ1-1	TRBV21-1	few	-	TGTGCCAGCAGCGGGCCCCTAAAGCAGAACACTGAAGCTTTCTTT	CASSGPLKQNTEAFF
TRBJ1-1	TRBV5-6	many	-	TGTGCCAGCAGAGTGGGGGCCGGGGTCAGAACTGAAGCTTTCTTT	CASRVGAGVRTEAFF
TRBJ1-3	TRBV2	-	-	TGTGCCAGCAGTGAACGTGGAAACACCATATATTTT	CASSERGNTIYF
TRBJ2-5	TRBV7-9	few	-	TGTGCCAGCAGCGGGCGAACAGGGAAGTCGGAGACCCAGTACTTC	CASSGRTGKSETQYF
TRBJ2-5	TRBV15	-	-	TGTGCCACCAGCAGAGGGGGAAGTGAACAGACCCAGTACTTC	CATSRGGSEQTQYF
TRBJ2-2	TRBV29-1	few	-	TGCGCCGCGAGGGGATCCGGGGAGCTGTTTTTT	CAARGSGELFF
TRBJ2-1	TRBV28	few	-	TGTGCCAGCACCTCTTGGGGGGGGGGCAGAGGGGATGAGCAGTTCTTC	CASTSWGGGRGDEQFF
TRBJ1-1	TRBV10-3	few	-	TGTGCCATCAGCCAGGCCGCGAACACTGAAGCTTTCTTT	CAISQAANTEAFF
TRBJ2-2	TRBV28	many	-	TGTGCCAGCAGTTTCGTCAGGGTCGACACCGGGGAGCTGTTTTTT	CASSFVRVDTGELFF
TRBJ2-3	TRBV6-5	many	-	TGTGCCAGCAGATCGGAGACGGATACGCAGTATTTT	CASRSETDTQYF
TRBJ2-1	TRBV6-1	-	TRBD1	TGTGCCAGCAGTCATGGACAGGTTATGAATGAGCAGTTCTTC	CASSHGQVMNEQFF
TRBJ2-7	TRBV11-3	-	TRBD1	TGTGCCAGCAGCCGTATGGGACAGGACCCGCTCGAGCAGTACTTC	CASSRMGQDPLEQYF
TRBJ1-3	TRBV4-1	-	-	TGCGCCAGCAGCCCTGAACAGGGTTATGGAAACACCATATATTTT	CASSPEQGYGNTIYF
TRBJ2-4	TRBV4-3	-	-	TGCGCCAGCAGCCAAGATTTTGCTAGGGCCAAAAACATTCAGTACTTC	CASSQDFARAKNIQYF
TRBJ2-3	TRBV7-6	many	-	TGTGCCAGCAGTCCCGGGGGTAGCACAGATACGCAGTATTTT	CASSPGGSTDTQYF
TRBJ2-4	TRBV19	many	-	TGTGCCAGTACCGAGACCCAGGGGAGCATTCAGTACTTC	CASTETQGSIQYF
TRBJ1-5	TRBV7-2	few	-	TGTGCCAGCAGCTCATCAGTCGGAGGCAATCAGCCCCAGCATTTT	CASSSSVGGNQPQHF
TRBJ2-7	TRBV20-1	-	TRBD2	TGCAGTGCCCAAGGGCCTGCGGGGGTAAGCTCCTACGAGCAGTACTTC	CSAQGPAGVSSYEQYF
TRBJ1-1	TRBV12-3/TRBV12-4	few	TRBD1	TGTGCCAGCAGTTTCTCGACAGGGGGCTTCACTGAAGCTTTCTTT	CASSFSTGGFTEAFF
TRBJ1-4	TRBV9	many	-	TGTGCCAGCAGCGTCACAGGGACTAATGAAAAACTGTTTTTT	CASSVTGTNEKLFF
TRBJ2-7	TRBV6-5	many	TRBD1	TGTGCCAGCAGTTACTCAACAGGGGTAAGGGGCTACGAGCAGTACTTC	CASSYSTGVRGYEQYF
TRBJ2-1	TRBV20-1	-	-	TGCAGTGCTCAGATGGCCCAAAGAAGGAATGAGCAGTTCTTC	CSAQMAQRRNEQFF
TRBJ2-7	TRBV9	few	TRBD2	TGTGCCAGCAGCGTAGGGGGGAGGGGCGAGCAGTACTTC	CASSVGGRGEQYF
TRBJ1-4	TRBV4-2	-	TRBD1	TGTGCCAGCAGCCAGACTCGGACAGGGGCTGAAAAACTGTTTTTT	CASSQTRTGAEKLFF
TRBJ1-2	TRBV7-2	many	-	TGTGCCAGCAGCTTGATAGGGCCGAATGGCTACACCTTC	CASSLIGPNGYTF
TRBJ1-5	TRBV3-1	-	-	TGTGCCAGCAGCCAAGATCTGGCCCCCAATCAGCCCCAGCATTTT	CASSQDLAPNQPQHF
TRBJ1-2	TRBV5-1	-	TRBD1	TGCGCCAGCAGCTTGGAAAGGGGGACAGGGTGGGGCTATGGCTACACCTTC	CASSLERGTGWGYGYTF
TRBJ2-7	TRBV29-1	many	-	TGCAGCGTTGAAGGGGCAGGGGCTAGCTCCTACGAGCAGTACTTC	CSVEGAGASSYEQYF
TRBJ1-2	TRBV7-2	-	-	TGTGCCAGCAGCTTAGGTGAGGGGACCTATGGCTACACCTTC	CASSLGEGTYGYTF
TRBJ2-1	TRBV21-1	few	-	TGTGCCAGCAGCAATACAAGTGGTAGGTGGGCGGGTAATGAGCAGTTCTTC	CASSNTSGRWAGNEQFF
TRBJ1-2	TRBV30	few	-	TGTGCCTCCGATTCGGACGGTCCAAACTATGGCTACACCTTC	CASDSDGPNYGYTF
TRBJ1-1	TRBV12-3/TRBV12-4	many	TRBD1	TGTGCCAGCAGTTGGACAGGGAAGAACACTGAAGCTTTCTTT	CASSWTGKNTEAFF
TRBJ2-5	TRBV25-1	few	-	TGTGCCAGCAGTGAATTGGAGGGCTGGGAGACCCAGTACTTC	CASSELEGWETQYF
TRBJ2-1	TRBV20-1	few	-	TGCAGTGCCCCCTGGGCGGGTGAGCAGTTCTTC	CSAPWAGEQFF
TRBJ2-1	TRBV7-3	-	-	TGTGCCAGCAGCCCAAAACCCCGGGAATTGATGTTCTTC	CASSPKPRELMFF
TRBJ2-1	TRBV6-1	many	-	TGTGCCAGCCAGGGGACCCGGGGCTACAATGAGCAGTTCTTC	CASQGTRGYNEQFF
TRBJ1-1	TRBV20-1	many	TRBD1	TGCAGTGCAAAACAGGGGGTTCGCACTGAAGCTTTCTTT	CSAKQGVRTEAFF
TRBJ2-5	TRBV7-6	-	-	TGTGCCAGCAGGCGACTCGGCCAAGAGACCCAGTACTTC	CASRRLGQETQYF
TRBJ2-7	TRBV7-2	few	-	TGTGCCAGCAGCTTGAGGAAAGGGGGTGGCCACGAGCAGTACTTC	CASSLRKGGGHEQYF